One sample yielded the 21 T cell receptor beta chains listed below, sequenced in a study of cytomegalovirus exposure and HLA in healthy donors (dated by TCRdb to between 2016 and 2019). Receptors were amplified or captured by the immunoSEQ multiplex PCR assay. The multiplex PCR relied on a mix of 60 forward primers for TCR Vbeta segments and 13 reverse primers for TCR Jbeta segments. Not all clones reach the TCRdb copy of this immuneACCESS table, which keeps in-frame sequences only. Checked studies attribute under half of the gap to unresolved V genes and leave the rest unexplained. The sample contains roughly 230,000 clones, around 90% of them found a single time. About 1.5% of the sample is held by the ten biggest clonotypes. The sample taken for sequencing was PBMCs. These receptors all stem from a girl aged 2-15 years in good health and CMV-seronegative.

J is TRBJ1-2 and V is TRBV25-1; TRBD1 aligns across 8 bases. Germline V gene sequence: CDR1 MGHDK, CDR2 SYGVNS. The CDR3 loop spans 14 amino acids. V shed 4 bases and J 8 bases; nucleotides not matched to a gene: 9. This CDR3 is CASSALTGAGGYTF. As DNA, the CDR3 is TGTGCCAGCAGTGCACTGACAGGGGCTGGCGGCTACACCTTC.

The chain combines TRBV30 with TRBJ2-7; D might be TRBD1 (8 bases). Deletions cut 4 bases from V and 6 bases from J, with 28 bases between. The CDR3 sequence is 17 residues long. Germline V gives CDR1 GTSNPN, CDR2 SVGIG (reference sequence). The CDR3 nucleotides are TGTGCCTGGAACCCCCTCGGGGGGCAGGGGGCTTCTTCCGAGCAGTACTTC. Encoded protein: CAWNPLGGQGASSEQYF. Looking up the rest from reference TRBV30 and TRBJ2-7 gives the full variable domain: SQTIHQWPATLVQPVGSPLSLECTVEGTSNPNLYWYRQAAGRGLQLLFYSVGIGQISSEVPQNLSASRPQDRQFILSSKKLLLSDSGFYLCAWNPLGGQGASSEQYFGPGTRLTVT.

V and J are TRBV5-6 and TRBJ2-2, with a weak D call TRBD2 (5 bases). Trimming left V 1 base short and J 5 bases short, with 12 bases between. CDR3 size: 15 residues. Per the germline V gene, CDR1 is SGHDT and CDR2 is YYEEEE. The chain's CDR3 is CASSLKLVGTGELFF. As DNA, the CDR3 is TGTGCCAGCAGCTTGAAACTAGTAGGAACCGGGGAGCTGTTTTTT.

V usage is TRBV27 and J usage is TRBJ1-4; D is possibly TRBD1 (5 bases). The CDR3 has 15 residues. V was clipped by 5 bases and J by 6 bases, with 16 bases between them. Germline CDR1 is MNHEY and CDR2 is SMNVEV (reference sequence). This CDR3 reads CASSPTGAGHEKLFF. The CDR3 DNA reads TGTGCCAGCAGTCCCACCGGGGCGGGGCATGAAAAACTGTTTTTT.

This chain links TRBV7-2 with TRBJ2-3; no clear D gene. The germline CDR1 and CDR2 sequences are SGHTA and FQGNSA. Trimming took 1 base from V and 1 from J, leaving 18 bases between them. This CDR3 spans 18 amino acids. CDR3 amino acids: CASSLGPFRGPGTDTQYF. The CDR3 DNA reads as TGTGCCAGCAGCTTAGGGCCCTTTCGTGGGCCAGGCACAGATACGCAGTATTTT.

There are a few counts of this clone. The chain recombines TRBV5-1 with TRBJ2-5; 7 positions match TRBD2. V gave up 4 bases and J gave up 6 bases; unmatched junction bases: 9. The CDR3 is 14 amino acids. From germline, CDR1 is SGHRS and CDR2 YFSETQ. CDR3 nucleotides: TGCGCCAGCAGCGCGGGGGTGGGGAGGAAGACCCAGTACTTC. It yields the protein CASSAGVGRKTQYF.

This rearrangement joins TRBV5-6 to TRBJ2-1; 7 bases align to TRBD1. Germline CDR1 and CDR2: SGHDT and YYEEEE. CDR3 length: 15 amino acids. The J segment lost 9 bases and the V segment lost 0 bases, leaving 9 bases of the junction unmatched. CDR3 loop: CASSLVTGVAAEQFF. The CDR3 nucleotides are TGTGCCAGCAGCTTGGTAACAGGGGTCGCGGCTGAGCAGTTCTTC.

The chain recombines TRBV6-6 with TRBJ2-5; D possibly corresponds to TRBD2 (7 bases). V was trimmed by 0 bases and J by 5 bases, leaving 13 bases between them. The CDR3 runs to 15 residues. Germline CDR1 is MNHNY and CDR2 is SVGAGI (reference sequence). CDR3 loop: CASSYSTGGQETQYF. The CDR3 DNA follows: TGTGCCAGCAGTTACTCGACCGGGGGGCAGGAGACCCAGTACTTC.

The V and J genes are TRBV29-1 and TRBJ2-3; TRBD2 is a possible D gene (5 bases). Germline lookup yields CDR1 SQVTM and CDR2 ANQGSEA. Trimming stripped 4 bases from V and 0 bases from J, with 14 bases between. The CDR3 spans 15 residues. CDR3 sequence (DNA): TGCAGCGTTGGAGCTGAGAGGGCTAGCACAGATACGCAGTATTTT. It specifies CSVGAERASTDTQYF.

The CDR3: CASSYDRIGTEAFF. DNA of the CDR3: TGTGCCAGCAGTTACGACAGGATTGGCACTGAAGCTTTCTTT. The chain carries TRBV6-5 and TRBJ1-1; a possible D gene is TRBD1 (6 bases). V lost 2 bases to trimming and J lost 4 bases, with 11 bases between them. The CDR3 has 14 amino acids. Germline V gene lookup returns CDR1 MNHEY and CDR2 SVGAGI.

The chain is built from TRBV5-6 and TRBJ2-5; 10 positions match TRBD2. This CDR3 spans 16 amino acids. From germline, CDR1 is SGHDT and CDR2 YYEEEE. V trimming: 0 bases; J trimming: 5 bases; junction bases outside the gene matches: 7. The CDR3 region has the DNA TGTGCCAGCAGCTTGGCTTCTAGCGGGAGTTGGGAGACCCAGTACTTC. Encoded protein: CASSLASSGSWETQYF. The full variable domain, rest sourced from reference TRBV5-6 and TRBJ2-5, is DAGVTQSPTHLIKTRGQQVTLRCSPKSGHDTVSWYQQALGQGPQFIFQYYEEEERQRGNFPDRFSGHQFPNYSSELNVNALLLGDSALYLCASSLASSGSWETQYFGPGTRLLVL.

This chain links TRBV14 with TRBJ1-2; D is undetermined. This CDR3 has 13 amino acids. Germline CDR1 and CDR2: SGHDN and FVKESK. V was trimmed by 1 base and J by 6 bases, leaving 9 bases between them. CDR3 nucleotides: TGTGCCAGCAGCCAAGGAGGCCTTCATGGCTACACCTTC. Amino acid sequence: CASSQGGLHGYTF.

In this sample, this clone turned up once. This sequence joins TRBV2 and TRBJ2-7, with TRBD1 matching over 11 bases. This CDR3 contains 17 residues. J was trimmed by 1 base and V by 6 bases; bases with no gene match: 11. Germline values: CDR1 SNHLY, CDR2 FYNNEI. CDR3 amino acids: CASRMGQGVNPSYEQYF. In DNA, the CDR3 is TGTGCCAGCAGAATGGGACAGGGGGTGAATCCTTCCTACGAGCAGTACTTC.

The J gene is TRBJ1-6, the V gene TRBV5-6; D ambiguous. V shed 1 base and J shed 0 bases, with 11 bases lying between them. This CDR3 has 17 residues. Germline loops: CDR1 SGHDT, CDR2 YYEEEE. DNA of the CDR3: TGTGCCAGCAGCTTGTATGCGGGAACCTCCTATAATTCACCCCTCCACTTT. It specifies CASSLYAGTSYNSPLHF.

The chain links TRBV6-6 to TRBJ2-1, with 9 bases aligning to TRBD2. CDR3 length: 14 amino acids. Germline CDR1 and CDR2: MNHNY and SVGAGI (reference sequence). The trim removed 2 bases at V and 15 bases at J, leaving 11 bases unmatched. The CDR3 protein is CASSYGTAGTSTFF. For the CDR3, the DNA is TGTGCCAGCAGTTACGGGACAGCCGGGACTAGCACGTTCTTC.

The rearrangement joins TRBV2 to TRBJ2-1; D remains unclear. Per the germline V gene, CDR1 is SNHLY and CDR2 is FYNNEI. V gave up 2 bases and J gave up 0 bases, with 11 bases separating them. The CDR3 loop spans 16 amino acids. The CDR3: CASSELVSSSYNEQFF. In DNA, the CDR3 is TGTGCCAGCAGTGAACTAGTCTCGAGCTCCTACAATGAGCAGTTCTTC.

The rearrangement links TRBV10-2 to TRBJ2-1, with TRBD2 identical over 11 bases. The germline V gene has CDR1 WSHSY and CDR2 SAAADI. The V gene end was trimmed by 6 bases and the J gene end by 0 bases; junction bases not matched to a gene: 7. The CDR3 totals 17 residues. The CDR3 DNA reads as TGCGCCAGCAGGGAACTAGCGGGGGATCTCTCCTACAATGAGCAGTTCTTC. Protein sequence: CASRELAGDLSYNEQFF.

The rearrangement links TRBV30 to TRBJ2-7; 12 nucleotides align to TRBD2. This CDR3 is built from 19 residues. V shed 3 bases and J 2 bases; nucleotides not matched to a gene: 17. Per the germline V gene, CDR1 is GTSNPN and CDR2 is SVGIG (reference sequence). The CDR3 nucleotides read TGTGCCTGGAGGGCCGTGTGTCTAGCGGGAGGGGGTTGCGCCTACGAGCAGTACTTC. Residues: CAWRAVCLAGGGCAYEQYF.

The gene calls are TRBV19 and TRBJ1-1, with a weak D call TRBD1 (5 bases). Trimming left V 1 base short and J 1 base short, with 7 bases between. Germline V gene lookup returns CDR1 LNHDA and CDR2 SQIVND (reference sequence). The CDR3 consists of 14 residues. The CDR3 sequence: CASSIGQQNTEAFF. The CDR3 nucleotides are TGTGCCAGTAGTATAGGACAGCAGAACACTGAAGCTTTCTTT.

The genes are TRBV7-9 and TRBJ1-1; 7 nucleotides agree with TRBD1. Looked up from germline, CDR1 is SEHNR and CDR2 is FQNEAQ (reference sequence). The CDR3 contains 15 residues. With V trimmed by 5 bases and J by 6 bases, 12 bases remained unmatched. This chain's CDR3 is CASSPKRTGASEAFF. CDR3 DNA: TGTGCCAGCAGCCCGAAGCGGACAGGAGCATCTGAAGCTTTCTTT.

The J gene is TRBJ2-7, the V gene TRBV19; TRBD1 matches at 9 bases. J was trimmed by 4 bases and V by 7 bases; bases with no gene match: 8. Germline V CDR1 and CDR2: LNHDA, SQIVND (reference sequence). The CDR3 runs 14 residues. The DNA of the CDR3 is TGTGCCAGTACCCCCGGACAGGGGCCTTACGAGCAGTACTTC. This gives the protein CASTPGQGPYEQYF. The entire variable domain, with the rest obtained from reference TRBV19 and TRBJ2-7, is as follows: DGGITQSPKYLFRKEGQNVTLSCEQNLNHDAMYWYRQDPGQGLRLIYYSQIVNDFQKGDIAEGYSVSREKKESFPLTVTSAQKNPTAFYLCASTPGQGPYEQYFGPGTRLTVT.